Below are 27 T cell receptor beta chains sequenced from a single sample in a study of cytomegalovirus exposure and HLA in healthy donors. PCR used 60 Vbeta primers and 13 Jbeta primers. Produced via immunoSEQ multiplex PCR; TCRdb's table is partial and in-frame only. Of 150,000 or so clones listed, 65% to 85% are singletons. Sequenced sample: PBMCs. The receptors originated from a male donor in good health and CMV-seropositive.

The chain links TRBV7-6 to TRBJ1-3, with D maybe TRBD1 (5 bases). There are 16 residues in the CDR3. V dropped 1 base and J dropped 0 bases, with 10 bases sitting between them. Germline V gene data show CDR1 as SGHVS and CDR2 as FNYEAQ. The CDR3 sequence: CASSLEDTGSGNTIYF. The CDR3 bases are TGTGCCAGCAGCTTAGAGGACACTGGCTCTGGAAACACCATATATTTT.

This sequence joins TRBV10-3 and TRBJ2-3, with 7 positions matching TRBD2. This CDR3 is built from 18 residues. The V segment lost 3 bases and the J segment 0 bases; nucleotides outside the gene matches: 12. Germline CDR1 ENHRY, CDR2 SYGVKD. CDR3 loop: CAISDWLADSTSTDTQYF. In DNA, the CDR3 is TGTGCCATCAGTGATTGGCTAGCGGACTCGACTAGCACAGATACGCAGTATTTT.

The CDR3 nucleotides are TGTGCCAGCAGCGCCGAGAGATTCGAACCGAACACTGAAGCTTTCTTT. Its protein is CASSAERFEPNTEAFF. The chain combines TRBV9 with TRBJ1-1; D not certain. V lost 3 bases and J lost 1, with 16 bases in between. Germline V lookup: CDR1 SGDLS, CDR2 YYNGEE. There are 16 residues in the CDR3.

The V call is TRBV4-1, the J call TRBJ1-2, with unresolved D. This CDR3 region has 13 residues. V lost 4 bases and J 6 bases, leaving 12 bases between the germline ends. CDR1 and CDR2 from the germline V gene are MGHRA and YSYEKL. In DNA, the CDR3 is TGCGCCAGCAGCCCAGATCGGGTAAATGGCTACACCTTC. This encodes CASSPDRVNGYTF.

V and J are TRBV14 and TRBJ2-7; D remains ambiguous. The CDR3 length is 13 residues. The V gene lost 3 bases and the J gene lost 6 bases, with 12 bases spanning the gap. CDR1 SGHDN and CDR2 FVKESK come from the germline V gene. CDR3 sequence (DNA): TGTGCCAGCAGCCACCGGGTAAGTGGCGAGCAGTACTTC. Translating it yields CASSHRVSGEQYF.

The chain recombines TRBV28 with TRBJ2-3; 9 bases line up with TRBD2. The CDR3 has 18 residues. The junction had 18 bases not matched to a gene; V was cut back by 2 bases and J by 9 bases. Germline lookup yields CDR1 MDHEN and CDR2 SYDVKM. CDR3 bases: TGTGCCAGCAGTTTACCCCGCGGAGCCGGGACTAGCCTTTCCACGCAGTATTTT. It is translated as CASSLPRGAGTSLSTQYF.

This clone was seen just once. V usage is TRBV2 and J usage is TRBJ2-7, with TRBD2 matching over 10 bases. Germline V gives CDR1 SNHLY, CDR2 FYNNEI. This CDR3 comprises 14 residues. V shed 5 bases and J 2 bases; nucleotides not matched to a gene: 3. The CDR3 coding sequence is TGTGCCAGCAGTCCGACTAGCGGGCCCTACGAGCAGTACTTC. It encodes CASSPTSGPYEQYF.

V gene TRBV11-2 combines with J gene TRBJ2-5; D not certain. The J call may be faulty, since TRBJ2-7 better matches the DNA end. Germline CDR1 is SGHAT and CDR2 is FQNNGV. This CDR3 has 13 amino acids. The CDR3 sequence: CASSLSPSYEQYF. Here the CDR3 DNA reads TGTGCCAGCAGCTTATCCCCCTCCTACGAGCAGTACTTC.

This clone has just one count. The genes are TRBV9 and TRBJ2-5, with a possible D match to TRBD2 (6 bases). This CDR3 is built from 14 residues. Germline lookup yields CDR1 SGDLS and CDR2 YYNGEE. Trimming shortened V by 0 bases and J by 3 bases, and 9 bases separated the two germline ends. This CDR3 is CASSVGRGKETQYF. CDR3 nucleotides: TGTGCCAGCAGCGTAGGTCGGGGGAAAGAGACCCAGTACTTC.

This chain connects TRBV10-3 to TRBJ2-7; 7 bases are a match to TRBD2. CDR3 length: 15 residues. In germline, CDR1 is ENHRY, CDR2 SYGVKD. V was clipped by 4 bases and J by 1 base; unmatched bases: 7. The CDR3 sequence: CAISGLAGSSYEQYF. Written as DNA, the CDR3 is TGTGCCATCAGTGGATTAGCGGGTTCGTCCTACGAGCAGTACTTC.

With respect to this clone: The junction and the germline gene differ at one end; a read error may be behind it. The chain employs TRBV6-6 and TRBJ1-2; 9 bases agree with TRBD1. Germline values: CDR1 MNHNY, CDR2 SVGAGI (reference sequence). The CDR3 spans 11 residues. This CDR3 reads CASSPGQGPIF. The CDR3 bases are TGTGCCAGCAGTCCGGGACAGGGACCGATCTTC.

CDR3 sequence: CASSLDRTDTQYF. The DNA for the CDR3 is TGTGCCAGCAGCTTAGACAGAACTGATACGCAGTATTTT. The chain has TRBV7-3 and TRBJ2-3; tentatively, D is TRBD1 (5 bases). The CDR3 is made up of 13 amino acids. Germline V CDR1 and CDR2: SGHTA, FQGTGA. The V end was cut by 2 bases, the J end by 6 bases, with 9 bases between.

The chain has TRBV7-2 and TRBJ2-4; 8 bases align to TRBD2. Losses at the gene ends were 5 bases for V and 5 bases for J; bases not matched to a gene: 5. The CDR3 runs to 14 residues. The germline V gene encodes CDR1 SGHTA and CDR2 FQGNSA. Written as DNA, the CDR3 is TGTGCCAGCAGCCCCCCGGGACTAGAAAACATTCAGTACTTC. Translating it yields CASSPPGLENIQYF.

The chain couples TRBV9 to TRBJ2-7; 13 bases are a match to TRBD2. The V segment lost 4 bases and the J segment 3 bases; nucleotides outside the gene matches: 4. Germline values: CDR1 SGDLS, CDR2 YYNGEE. This CDR3 comprises 15 residues. Here the CDR3 reads CASSYGTSGDYEQYF. CDR3 nucleotides: TGTGCCAGCAGCTACGGGACTAGCGGGGACTACGAGCAGTACTTC.

The V gene is TRBV15, the J gene TRBJ2-5; the match to TRBD1 covers 8 bases. The J call may be mistaken, given a closer DNA end match to TRBJ2-7. The CDR3 covers 15 residues. CDR1 and CDR2 from the germline V gene are LNHNV and YYDKDF (reference sequence). Here the CDR3 DNA reads TGTGCCACCAGCAGAGTCCTGGACAGGGATTACGAGCAGTACTTC. Translated: CATSRVLDRDYEQYF.

This clone was seen once. The gene calls are TRBV9 and TRBJ2-7; perhaps TRBD1 as D (5 bases). Trimming left V 0 bases short and J 2 bases short, with 12 bases between. The CDR3 extends over 15 amino acids. CDR1 SGDLS and CDR2 YYNGEE come from the germline V gene. The CDR3 nucleotides are TGTGCCAGCAGCGTAGAGGCAGGGTTGACCTACGAGCAGTACTTC. It is translated as CASSVEAGLTYEQYF.

The V gene is TRBV7-2, the J gene TRBJ1-4; 7 nucleotides agree with TRBD1. The germline V gene encodes CDR1 SGHTA and CDR2 FQGNSA. The CDR3 sequence is 14 residues long. J gave up 8 bases and V 2 bases, and 5 bases lay outside the gene matches. In nucleotides, the CDR3 is TGTGCCAGCAGCTTAAACAGGGGCGACGAAAAACTGTTTTTT. This translates into CASSLNRGDEKLFF.

The V call is TRBV4-3, the J call TRBJ2-3; D remains unclear. The CDR3 is 16 residues long. V lost 1 base and J lost 6, with 17 bases in between. CDR1 and CDR2 (germline): LGHNA, YSLEER. CDR3 loop: CASSQALTLVNDTQYF. DNA of the CDR3: TGCGCCAGCAGCCAAGCCCTGACATTAGTTAATGATACGCAGTATTTT.

The chain has TRBV28 and TRBJ2-3; 10 bases are shared with TRBD2. Germline assignment: CDR1 MDHEN and CDR2 SYDVKM. The CDR3 is 14 residues long. The CDR3 nucleotides are TGTGGTACTCAACTAGCGGGAAGCACAGATACGCAGTATTTT. Residues: CGTQLAGSTDTQYF.

In its sample, this clone was seen many times. The chain combines TRBV7-9 with TRBJ1-2, with D hard to call. Germline V gene data show CDR1 as SEHNR and CDR2 as FQNEAQ (reference sequence). The V and J ends lost 1 base and 5 bases respectively, with 8 bases between them. The CDR3 runs 13 residues. CDR3 sequence: CASSLVRQYGYTF. As DNA, the CDR3 is TGTGCCAGCAGCTTAGTTCGTCAGTATGGCTACACCTTC.

This clone was counted a few times. The chain combines TRBV25-1 with TRBJ1-5, with TRBD1 as a possible D gene (6 bases). Trimming took 2 bases from V and 3 from J, leaving 8 bases between them. The CDR3 consists of 14 residues. Germline V gene lookup returns CDR1 MGHDK and CDR2 SYGVNS. As DNA, the CDR3 is TGTGCCAGCAGTGAACAGGGGTACAATCAGCCCCAGCATTTT. It translates to CASSEQGYNQPQHF. The variable domain in full, with the rest retrieved from reference TRBV25-1 and TRBJ1-5, is EADIYQTPRYLVIGTGKKITLECSQTMGHDKMYWYQQDPGMELHLIHYSYGVNSTEKGDLSSESTVSRIRTEHFPLTLESARPSHTSQYLCASSEQGYNQPQHFGDGTRLSIL.

The chain is built from TRBV4-1 and TRBJ2-1; TRBD2 might be the D (5 bases). Between the trimmed V and J ends, which lost 3 bases and 6 bases, there was a span of 15 bases. The CDR3 is 15 amino acids. Germline lookup yields CDR1 MGHRA and CDR2 YSYEKL. CDR3 nucleotides: TGCGCCAGCAGCCACTCCGGGAAAGAAGGCAATGAGCAGTTCTTC. This sequence encodes CASSHSGKEGNEQFF.

The chain carries TRBV4-1 and TRBJ2-1; TRBD2 agrees at 11 bases. This CDR3 has 14 residues. The germline V gene encodes CDR1 MGHRA and CDR2 YSYEKL. Germline trimming cut 1 base from V and 10 bases from J; bases unmatched to any gene: 3. The CDR3 region has the DNA TGCGCCAGCAGCCAAGTAGCGGGAGGGCACGAGCAGTTCTTC. Translating gives CASSQVAGGHEQFF.

This chain connects TRBV7-9 to TRBJ1-2; maybe TRBD1 (5 bases). The CDR3 totals 13 residues. The V end was cut by 11 bases, the J end by 1 base, with 14 bases between. In germline, CDR1 is SEHNR, CDR2 FQNEAQ (reference sequence). CDR3 sequence: CAGRGGSNYGYTF. The CDR3 DNA sequence: TGTGCCGGGCGGGGGGGAAGTAACTATGGCTACACCTTC. Using reference TRBV7-9 and TRBJ1-2 for the parts outside the CDR3, the full variable domain is DTGVSQNPRHKITKRGQNVTFRCDPISEHNRLYWYRQTLGQGPEFLTYFQNEAQLEKSRLLSDRFSAERPKGSFSTLEIQRTEQGDSAMYLCAGRGGSNYGYTFGSGTRLTVV.

Note on this clone: The junction differs from germline at one of its ends, possibly a read error. The chain links TRBV7-9 to TRBJ2-5, with D tentatively TRBD2 (5 bases). Germline CDR1 SEHNR, CDR2 FQNEAQ (reference sequence). The CDR3 runs to 16 residues. The CDR3: CSSSLGFRGYQETQYF. For the CDR3, the DNA is TGTTCCAGCAGCTTAGGGTTCAGAGGGTACCAAGAGACCCAGTACTTC.

This sequence joins TRBV11-2 and TRBJ1-2; D is perhaps TRBD1 (5 bases). The CDR3 extends over 17 amino acids. Trimming pared 8 bases from V and 0 bases from J, leaving 22 bases between. The germline V gene has CDR1 SGHAT and CDR2 FQNNGV. Here the CDR3 DNA reads TGTGCCAGCGGGGGGTATCAGGCCCCCCATTCTAACTATGGCTACACCTTC. Its translation: CASGGYQAPHSNYGYTF.

The J gene is TRBJ2-5, the V gene TRBV27, with D maybe TRBD1 (6 bases). V shed 3 bases and J shed 4 bases, with 9 bases lying between them. CDR1 is MNHEY and CDR2 is SMNVEV in the germline V gene (reference sequence). This CDR3 is built from 13 residues. The CDR3 loop is CASSFAGVETQYF. CDR3 in DNA: TGTGCCAGCAGTTTTGCAGGGGTAGAGACCCAGTACTTC.